The entry that follows covers one TCR beta chain sequence. The sample is drawn from a study of T cell responses to AZD1222 COVID-19 vaccine. Assay: immunoSEQ multiplex PCR; the TCRdb copy retains only in-frame clones and omits some. This sample has 150,000 to 180,000 clones, with around 90% found just once. The CDR3 length is 18 residues. With 5 bases clipped from V and 7 bases from J, the junction kept 17 bases outside the gene matches. From germline, CDR1 is SGHVS and CDR2 FQNEAQ. This clonotype was sampled from an adult in good health. This rearrangement joins TRBV7-8 to TRBJ2-1; 10 positions match TRBD2. The sample in question was peripheral blood, obtained on day 0 of AZD1222 vaccination. Here the CDR3 DNA reads TGTGCCAGCAGCCGACTCAGCACTAGCGGGACTAAGGGGAATGAGCAGTTCTTC. Translating gives CASSRLSTSGTKGNEQFF.